These 27 T cell receptor beta chains came from one sample sequenced in a study of cytomegalovirus exposure and HLA in healthy donors. The PCR was carried out with 60 Vbeta primers and 13 Jbeta primers. The data were produced by immunoSEQ multiplex PCR, yet TCRdb's version contains in-frame clones alone and is incomplete. Here the sample spans about 110,000 clones, about 80% being singletons. Source material: PBMCs. The receptors originated from a man aged 25-45 years in good health and CMV-seropositive.

This chain uses TRBV5-1 with TRBJ2-5, with TRBD2 identical over 10 bases. Germline V gene lookup returns CDR1 SGHRS and CDR2 YFSETQ. The J segment lost 2 bases and the V segment lost 4 bases, leaving 8 bases of the junction unmatched. CDR3 length equals 16 residues. In DNA form, the CDR3 reads TGCGCCAGCAGCAGGTCTAGCGGGGGCCTACAAGAGACCCAGTACTTC. This encodes CASSRSSGGLQETQYF.

The V and J genes are TRBV28 and TRBJ2-1; D is unresolved. The V gene lost 5 bases and the J gene lost 5 bases, with 22 bases spanning the gap. The CDR3 runs 17 residues. Germline values: CDR1 MDHEN, CDR2 SYDVKM. In DNA, the CDR3 is TGTGCCAGCAGTCCCTTTCTACGCCGGTTTGTGGACAATGAGCAGTTCTTC. It encodes CASSPFLRRFVDNEQFF.

The J gene is TRBJ2-5, the V gene TRBV11-2; TRBD2 matches 13 bases. This CDR3 has 18 amino acids. Trimming removed 2 bases from V and 2 bases from J; junction bases left unmatched: 8. Germline CDR1 SGHAT, CDR2 FQNNGV. CDR3 amino acids: CASSLTRGTSGAQETQYF. The CDR3, as DNA: TGTGCCAGCAGCTTAACGAGGGGGACTAGCGGGGCACAAGAGACCCAGTACTTC.

The chain couples TRBV11-2 to TRBJ2-1; TRBD2 agrees at 11 bases. The V gene end was trimmed by 2 bases and the J gene end by 0 bases; junction bases not matched to a gene: 3. Germline CDR1 and CDR2: SGHAT and FQNNGV. The CDR3 totals 17 residues. CDR3 sequence: CASSLLAGGFSYNEQFF. In DNA form, the CDR3 reads TGTGCCAGCAGCTTACTAGCGGGGGGTTTCTCCTACAATGAGCAGTTCTTC.

The chain uses TRBV4-1 and TRBJ1-2; D is possibly TRBD1 (5 bases). V shed 3 bases and J shed 1 base, with 15 bases lying between them. Germline-derived CDR1 and CDR2 are MGHRA and YSYEKL. This CDR3 spans 16 amino acids. The CDR3 loop reads CASSHLQGDLNYGYTF. CDR3 in DNA: TGCGCCAGCAGCCATCTTCAGGGCGACCTTAACTATGGCTACACCTTC.

The chain employs TRBV27 and TRBJ2-7, with TRBD1 matching 9 bases. The germline CDR1 and CDR2 sequences are MNHEY and SMNVEV (reference sequence). Trimming took 5 bases from V and 0 from J; bases not matched to a gene: 8. The CDR3 runs to 16 residues. This CDR3 is CASSPGQGRGSYEQYF. The CDR3 DNA is TGTGCCAGCAGTCCGGGACAGGGAAGGGGCTCCTACGAGCAGTACTTC.

This chain links TRBV19 with TRBJ2-5; 14 bases match TRBD2. In germline, CDR1 is LNHDA, CDR2 SQIVND (reference sequence). This CDR3 has 17 residues. Germline trimming cut 9 bases from V and 0 bases from J; bases unmatched to any gene: 9. This CDR3 reads CASSGLAGGQYQETQYF. The CDR3 DNA is TGTGCCAGCAGCGGACTAGCGGGGGGCCAGTACCAAGAGACCCAGTACTTC.

CDR3 nucleotides: TGTGCCAGCAGTTTCCGTGGAAACACCATATATTTT. Protein: CASSFRGNTIYF. The chain employs TRBV28 and TRBJ1-3; D gene uncertain. The V end lost 3 bases, the J end lost 3 bases, and 3 bases lay between the germline ends. The CDR3 has 12 residues. CDR1 is MDHEN, CDR2 SYDVKM, per germline. The whole variable domain, remainder taken from reference TRBV28 and TRBJ1-3, is DVKVTQSSRYLVKRTGEKVFLECVQDMDHENMFWYRQDPGLGLRLIYFSYDVKMKEKGDIPEGYSVSREKKERFSLILESASTNQTSMYLCASSFRGNTIYFGEGSWLTVV.

The chain combines TRBV7-2 with TRBJ1-5; D uncertain. The CDR3 is 14 amino acids. Per the germline V gene, CDR1 is SGHTA and CDR2 is FQGNSA. The V end lost 1 base, the J end lost 0 bases, and 4 bases lay between the germline ends. CDR3 coding DNA: TGTGCCAGCAGCTTAGGGCCTAGCAATCAGCCCCAGCATTTT. It specifies CASSLGPSNQPQHF. Filled out from reference TRBV7-2 and TRBJ1-5, the complete variable domain reads GAGVSQSPSNKVTEKGKDVELRCDPISGHTALYWYRQSLGQGLEFLIYFQGNSAPDKSGLPSDRFSAERTGGSVSTLTIQRTQQEDSAVYLCASSLGPSNQPQHFGDGTRLSIL.

This clone was counted between two and nine times. The chain combines TRBV11-2 with TRBJ2-3; perhaps TRBD2 as D (7 bases). Between the trimmed V and J ends, which lost 1 base and 2 bases, there was a span of 16 bases. Germline CDR1 is SGHAT and CDR2 is FQNNGV. The CDR3 spans 17 residues. The CDR3 reads CASSLGLAGAPTDTQYF. CDR3 nucleotide sequence: TGTGCCAGCAGCTTAGGACTTGCGGGGGCCCCCACAGATACGCAGTATTTT.

The genes are TRBV6-5 and TRBJ2-7, with TRBD1 matching over 10 bases. This CDR3 is 15 amino acids long. Per germline, CDR1 MNHEY and CDR2 SVGAGI. V lost 5 bases, J lost 2 bases, and 6 bases stayed unmatched. The DNA of the CDR3 is TGTGCCAGCAGTCCACGACAGGGGGCGACCTACGAGCAGTACTTC. Its translation is CASSPRQGATYEQYF.

V usage is TRBV2 and J usage is TRBJ2-5; D is unresolved. Germline assignment: CDR1 SNHLY and CDR2 FYNNEI. CDR3 length equals 15 residues. Trimming stripped 0 bases from V and 2 bases from J, with 10 bases between. CDR3: CASSEAGRGQETQYF. The CDR3 DNA reads TGTGCCAGCAGTGAAGCCGGTAGAGGACAAGAGACCCAGTACTTC.

In DNA, the CDR3 is TGCGCCAGCAGCCTCCGACAGGCTAGCAGAATCTACAATGAGCAGTTCTTC. Protein sequence: CASSLRQASRIYNEQFF. The rearrangement links TRBV4-1 to TRBJ2-1, with D tentatively TRBD1 (6 bases). V lost 4 bases, J lost 3 bases, and 19 bases lay in between. The CDR3 totals 17 residues. Germline V CDR1 and CDR2: MGHRA, YSYEKL.

The chain employs TRBV19 and TRBJ1-5; 8 bases fit TRBD1. Germline CDR1 is LNHDA and CDR2 is SQIVND (reference sequence). V shed 8 bases and J 2 bases; nucleotides not matched to a gene: 5. The CDR3 consists of 14 residues. CDR3 loop: CASQTGVGNQPQHF. In nucleotides, the CDR3 is TGTGCCAGTCAGACAGGGGTAGGCAATCAGCCCCAGCATTTT.

The V gene is TRBV6-5, the J gene TRBJ1-5; TRBD1 matches 8 bases. This CDR3 region has 15 residues. Germline trimming cut 6 bases from V and 1 base from J; bases unmatched to any gene: 5. Per germline, CDR1 MNHEY and CDR2 SVGAGI. This CDR3 is CASRSDRASNQPQHF. CDR3 sequence (DNA): TGTGCCAGCAGGTCGGACAGGGCCAGCAATCAGCCCCAGCATTTT.

The chain has TRBV28 and TRBJ2-5, with a tentative D call TRBD2 (7 bases). The CDR3 extends over 14 amino acids. The germline CDR1 and CDR2 sequences are MDHEN and SYDVKM. Trimming removed 6 bases from V and 2 bases from J, with 13 bases in between. CDR3 in amino acids: CASRPRGAQETQYF. CDR3 bases: TGTGCCAGCAGGCCACGGGGGGCTCAAGAGACCCAGTACTTC. The full variable domain, its missing parts supplied by reference TRBV28 and TRBJ2-5, is DVKVTQSSRYLVKRTGEKVFLECVQDMDHENMFWYRQDPGLGLRLIYFSYDVKMKEKGDIPEGYSVSREKKERFSLILESASTNQTSMYLCASRPRGAQETQYFGPGTRLLVL.

V and J are TRBV7-3 and TRBJ2-6; the match to TRBD1 covers 9 bases. The germline V gene encodes CDR1 SGHTA and CDR2 FQGTGA. Trimming took 4 bases from V and 0 from J; bases not matched to a gene: 4. The CDR3 covers 17 residues. The chain's CDR3 is CASSSGQGSSGANVLTF. CDR3 nucleotide sequence: TGTGCCAGCAGCTCGGGACAGGGCAGCTCTGGGGCCAACGTCCTGACTTTC. Drawing the rest from reference TRBV7-3 and TRBJ2-6, the complete variable domain is GAGVSQTPSNKVTEKGKYVELRCDPISGHTALYWYRQSLGQGPEFLIYFQGTGAADDSGLPNDRFFAVRPEGSVSTLKIQRTERGDSAVYLCASSSGQGSSGANVLTFGAGSRLTVL.

This clone was picked up a small number of times. The chain links TRBV7-9 to TRBJ2-1, with 8 nucleotides matching TRBD1. CDR3 length: 16 residues. The junction had 12 bases not matched to a gene; V was cut back by 5 bases and J by 6 bases. Germline V gives CDR1 SEHNR, CDR2 FQNEAQ (reference sequence). The CDR3 sequence: CASSPAGGRPSNEQFF. In nucleotides, the CDR3 is TGTGCCAGCAGCCCCGCAGGGGGCAGACCCTCCAATGAGCAGTTCTTC.

The chain carries TRBV27 and TRBJ2-3; possible D gene TRBD1, 5 bases. From germline, CDR1 is MNHEY and CDR2 SMNVEV (reference sequence). This CDR3 region has 14 residues. Trimming took 7 bases from V and 4 from J, leaving 15 bases between them. The CDR3: CASTKGHGADTQYF. CDR3 nucleotides: TGTGCCAGCACCAAAGGACACGGCGCAGATACGCAGTATTTT.

V usage is TRBV6-5 and J usage is TRBJ1-6; TRBD1 might be the D (6 bases). This CDR3 contains 15 residues. Trimming took 0 bases from V and 10 from J, leaving 13 bases between them. Germline CDR1 reads MNHEY; CDR2 reads SVGAGI. CDR3 nucleotides: TGTGCCAGCAGTTACTCTGTTGGGGGACACTCACCCCTCCACTTT. It specifies CASSYSVGGHSPLHF.

This rearrangement joins TRBV27 to TRBJ1-2, with D tentatively TRBD1 (5 bases). The CDR3 has 18 amino acids. Trimming cost V 5 bases and J 3 bases, with 25 bases left between them. CDR1 is MNHEY and CDR2 is SMNVEV in the germline V gene (reference sequence). The chain's CDR3 is CASSPALPPGTNHYGYTF. The CDR3 nucleotides are TGTGCCAGCAGTCCCGCCCTACCCCCAGGGACTAACCACTATGGCTACACCTTC.

The chain employs TRBV7-8 and TRBJ2-2, with D possibly being TRBD1 (6 bases). Per germline, CDR1 SGHVS and CDR2 FQNEAQ. This CDR3 spans 17 amino acids. V was trimmed by 5 bases and J by 4 bases, leaving 20 bases between them. CDR3 residues: CASSRRDIGLGTGELFF. The CDR3 DNA follows: TGTGCCAGCAGCCGCCGGGACATCGGTCTGGGCACCGGGGAGCTGTTTTTT.

This clone was recorded a few times. The chain recombines TRBV10-2 with TRBJ2-7; 10 positions match TRBD2. Germline lookup yields CDR1 WSHSY and CDR2 SAAADI. With 7 bases clipped from V and 3 bases from J, the junction kept 12 bases outside the gene matches. The length of the CDR3 is 16 residues. The CDR3 loop is CASNTLAGESYYEQYF. The CDR3 region has the DNA TGCGCCAGCAATACTCTAGCGGGGGAGAGCTACTACGAGCAGTACTTC.

V is TRBV4-1 and J is TRBJ2-5; 8 bases fit TRBD1. The V gene's germline CDR1 is MGHRA and CDR2 YSYEKL. J was trimmed by 5 bases and V by 1 base; bases with no gene match: 9. The CDR3 extends over 16 amino acids. The CDR3: CASSQGGRGRWETQYF. The CDR3 DNA is TGCGCCAGCAGCCAAGGGGGCAGGGGGCGATGGGAGACCCAGTACTTC.

This clone appeared once. This rearrangement joins TRBV7-3 to TRBJ1-1, with 8 positions matching TRBD1. Unmatched junction bases numbered 2, after V lost 4 bases and J lost 1 base. This CDR3 region has 14 residues. Germline V gene sequence: CDR1 SGHTA, CDR2 FQGTGA. CDR3 sequence: CASSSGQGNTEAFF. The CDR3 DNA follows: TGTGCCAGCAGCTCCGGACAGGGGAACACTGAAGCTTTCTTT.

The chain links TRBV5-8 to TRBJ1-1; D remains unclear. V lost 4 bases and J lost 5, with 12 bases in between. Germline-derived CDR1 and CDR2 are SGHTS and YDEGEE. This CDR3 comprises 13 residues. For the CDR3, the DNA is TGTGCCAGCAGCGTGCTAGAGCGGACTGAAGCTTTCTTT. Encoded protein: CASSVLERTEAFF.

The chain is built from TRBV5-1 and TRBJ2-1; weak D call: TRBD1 (6 bases). Trimming took off 0 bases at V and 5 bases at J, with 18 bases between the two ends. The CDR3 runs to 17 residues. Germline V gene lookup returns CDR1 SGHRS and CDR2 YFSETQ. The CDR3: CASSLAPRQVINNEQFF. In nucleotides, the CDR3 is TGCGCCAGCAGCTTGGCGCCCAGACAGGTGATCAACAATGAGCAGTTCTTC.